Each of the 3 T cell receptor beta chains below was sequenced from the same sample in a study of shared clonotypes between healthy human individuals. Produced via immunoSEQ multiplex PCR; TCRdb's table is partial and in-frame only. Here the sample spans just over 2,000,000 clones, 85% to 95% being singletons. Sequences were obtained from naive CD4+ T cells sorted from blood. Regarding subset: CD45RA+ positively selected. Source of these receptors: a man between 18 and 35 years old in good health.

This chain links TRBV11-2 with TRBJ1-1, with 7 bases lining up with TRBD1. Trimming cost V 2 bases and J 7 bases; bases outside gene matches: 7. There are 14 residues in the CDR3. CDR1 and CDR2 from the germline V gene are SGHAT and FQNNGV. Written as DNA, the CDR3 is TGTGCCAGCAGCTTAACCGGGACAGAATTTGAAGCTTTCTTT. Translating gives CASSLTGTEFEAFF.

The genes are TRBV11-3 and TRBJ2-1, with 8 bases lining up with TRBD2. This CDR3 region has 15 residues. Losses at the gene ends were 1 base for V and 5 bases for J; bases not matched to a gene: 4. Germline CDR1 SGHNT, CDR2 YENEEA. The CDR3 DNA is TGTGCCAGCAGCTTAGGGACTAGCAGACACAATGAGCAGTTCTTC. Protein sequence: CASSLGTSRHNEQFF.

The chain carries TRBV10-3 and TRBJ2-5; 9 nucleotides line up with TRBD2. Trimming removed 3 bases from V and 5 bases from J; junction bases left unmatched: 4. Germline CDR1 is ENHRY and CDR2 is SYGVKD. The CDR3 has 14 amino acids. As DNA, the CDR3 is TGTGCCATCAGTGATAGCGGGGGTCGGGAGACCCAGTACTTC. Translation gives CAISDSGGRETQYF.